The TCR beta chain under discussion was sequenced for a study of regulatory T cells in long-lasting Graves disease (dated by TCRdb to the early 2020s). Turning to the overall study: Persistent Graves' disease was defined as antithyroid drug treatment for over 5 years with persistently positive TSH receptor autoantibodies. Patients with persistent Graves' disease were compared with patients with newly diagnosed Graves' disease using TCR sequencing and RNA sequencing of peripheral blood. The study was registered as a clinical trial and conducted in China. TCR sequencing covered roughly 13 persistent and roughly 20 newly diagnosed Graves' disease patients, some 35 samples in total. Antithyroid drugs had been taken for 8.5 to 11 years on average by persistent Graves' disease patients in the clinical cohort. Beyond this particular receptor, the publication reports: Lower TCR Shannon entropy and fewer highly expanded clones were observed in persistent Graves' disease patients than in newly diagnosed patients, which suggested clonal expansion. Sequencing and analysis were limited to the TCR beta chain. Preferential use of TRBV28, TRBJ1-2 and TRBJ2-5 was observed in persistent disease, whereas TRBV20-1 and TRBJ2-1 were favored in newly diagnosed disease. Peripheral blood alone was examined, since thyroid tissue, which constituted the primary lesion, could not be accessed. The authors noted that the small sample size was a limitation that may lower accuracy. Patients with persistent disease shared more public clonotypes (fewer than 3,000) than newly diagnosed patients did (about 970).

Libraries were prepared through multiplex PCR. TCRdb records Illumina HiSeq 4000 as the sequencer. CDR3 regions were amplified by Arm-PCR with iRepertoire HTBI primers to construct TCR beta libraries. Before sequencing, the PCR products went through gel purification. Regarding the original processing steps: Gene usage analysis of CDR3 amino acid clonotypes relied on the 60 or so TRBV and about 15 TRBJ segments identified across samples. COPE and FqMerger were used to merge filtered high-quality paired reads into contigs. BLAST was used to align contigs to IMGT TRBV, TRBD and TRBJ reference genes, with CDR3 defined following IMGT. Any clonotype with a frequency above 0.1% was classified as a highly expanded clone. Shannon entropy served as the measure of repertoire diversity, while the Gini coefficient captured V-J evenness. Clonotypes shared by more than one individual were considered public. TCRdb redid the processing of the public reads, applying fastp at Q25 and MiXCR, and retained in-frame beta chains. Identical CDR3 protein sequences are pooled into one entry, listed with their most common genes and DNA. TCRdb's processing, not the study's, gives the V and J calls here. For this sample there are roughly 450,000 distinct CDR3 sequences; less than 25% appear just once. The biggest ten clones account for roughly 14% of the sample.

Relative to germline, V is 2 bases shorter and J is 5 bases shorter, with 19 bases between their ends. Taken from the germline V gene, the CDR1 and CDR2 loops are SGHTA and FQGNSA. CDR3 length: 17 amino acids, cysteine to phenylalanine. Only CDR3 DNA remains: 51 bases, in frame from the first base. This clonotype was observed at least ten times. Its antigen is currently not known. No quality values exist for individual bases; no much larger clone is one base distant. The time point label corresponds to: persistent/refractory GD, antithyroid drugs over 5 years with positive TRAb. For both TCR sequencing and RNA sequencing, RNA was extracted from PBMCs in TRIzol. Graves' disease was diagnosed according to American Thyroid Association guidelines. Recruitment of patients was carried out at an endocrinology department in Xi'an, China. Each patient gave about 8.1 milliliters of peripheral blood, collected in an EDTA anticoagulant tube. PBMCs were isolated by Ficoll Paque Plus density gradient separation without further T cell sorting. An Agilent 2100 Bioanalyzer and agarose gel were used to assess RNA quality, and a NanoDrop 2000 was used to measure RNA concentration.

The rearranged chain carries TRBV7-2 and TRBJ1-5, and the D gene may be TRBD1, 6 bases matching. This specimen consisted of peripheral blood mononuclear cells (PBMCs), obtained when the disease was refractory, from a patient treated with antithyroid drugs. The TCR originated in a female donor with Graves disease. The nucleotide sequence reads as follows: TGTGCCAGCAGCTTATGGGGTTATCAGGGGAGCGATCAGCCCCAGCATTTT. Translated, this gives CASSLWGYQGSDQPQHF.